What follows are 25 T cell receptor beta chains derived from one specimen sequenced in a study of human T cells and chemical hapten exposure. Time point in this sample: patch test 2, 6 weeks after DPC sensitization. Stated treatment: therapeutic diphenylcyclopropenone sensitization with weekly scalp DPC. From the RACE reads, TCRdb called clonotypes with MiXCR, one entry per CDR3 protein. Of over 130,000 distinct CDR3 sequences in the sample, around 11% were seen once. The sample consisted of whole blood, taken in connection with sensitization to the hapten diphenylcyclopropenone (DPC). These receptors all come from a woman aged 45-65 years with alopecia areata. Some clones in this sample may be carry-over from other donors' samples.

At least ten counts were recorded for this clonotype. The CDR3 protein is CASSTPLSEQFF. The CDR3 DNA sequence: TGTGCCAGCAGCACTCCATTAAGTGAGCAGTTCTTC. The chain links TRBV21-1 to TRBJ2-1. TRBV21-1 is classified as a pseudogene. There are 12 residues in the CDR3.

The rearrangement uses TRBV25-1 and TRBJ1-2, with TRBD1 matching over 10 bases. This CDR3 is built from 14 residues. Germline CDR1 reads MGHDK; CDR2 reads SYGVNS. The J segment lost 7 bases and the V segment lost 6 bases, leaving 8 bases of the junction unmatched. The CDR3 nucleotides are TGTGCCAGCAGACGGGACAGGGGTCGATCTGGCTACACCTTC. Translation: CASRRDRGRSGYTF.

This clonotype has at least ten counts. V gene TRBV29-1 combines with J gene TRBJ2-3; tentatively, D is TRBD1 (6 bases). CDR1 and CDR2 (germline): SQVTM, ANQGSEA. This CDR3 contains 14 residues. Trimming pared 4 bases from V and 3 bases from J, leaving 14 bases between. CDR3 sequence (DNA): TGCAGCGTTGGAGGGGGTTCTAGGACAGATACGCAGTATTTT. It codes for CSVGGGSRTDTQYF.

The chain recombines TRBV12-3 or TRBV12-4 with TRBJ2-5; the D gene could be TRBD1 or TRBD2 (5 bases each). CDR3 size: 13 residues. V gave up 3 bases and J gave up 4 bases, with 9 bases separating them. The DNA of the CDR3 is TGTGCCAGCAGTTTGGGGGTAGGAGAGACCCAGTACTTC. Translation: CASSLGVGETQYF.

The chain couples TRBV12-3 or TRBV12-4 to TRBJ2-3; D is possibly TRBD2 (6 bases). V was shortened by 5 bases and J by 3 bases, with 18 bases between the two germline ends. This CDR3 comprises 16 residues. CDR3: CASSRPAGRITDTQYF. The CDR3 DNA reads as TGTGCCAGCAGTAGGCCCGCGGGGAGGATAACAGATACGCAGTATTTT.

The rearrangement links TRBV3-1 to TRBJ2-2; D may be TRBD2 (6 bases). The CDR3 spans 15 residues. Germline V CDR1 and CDR2: LGHDT, YNNKEL (reference sequence). Trimming pared 4 bases from V and 1 base from J, leaving 10 bases between. In DNA, the CDR3 is TGTGCCAGCAGCCCCGGGGGTCGGAACACCGGGGAGCTGTTTTTT. The encoded protein is CASSPGGRNTGELFF.

This sequence joins TRBV5-1 and TRBJ2-7; 7 bases line up with TRBD1. Germline CDR1 reads SGHRS; CDR2 reads YFSETQ. V dropped 2 bases and J dropped 1; count of bases not matched to a gene: 3. CDR3 size: 14 residues. The CDR3 here is CASSLPGGSYEQYF. CDR3 coding DNA: TGCGCCAGCAGCTTACCAGGGGGTTCCTACGAGCAGTACTTC.

Notes on this clonotype: A junction end diverges from the germline sequence, so it may reflect a read error. This chain connects TRBV12-3 or TRBV12-4 to TRBJ2-2, with TRBD1 identical over 9 bases. The CDR3 contains 16 residues. The CDR3 protein is CASTLGDRVYSGELLF. CDR3 in DNA: TGTGCCAGCACCCTGGGGGACAGGGTTTATTCCGGGGAGCTGCTTTTT.

This clonotype was detected many times. This chain joins TRBV11-3 and TRBJ2-7; D is ambiguous. V lost 5 bases and J lost 5, with 13 bases in between. Looked up from germline, CDR1 is SGHNT and CDR2 is YENEEA. The CDR3 sequence is 13 residues long. DNA of the CDR3: TGTGCCAGCAGCCCACCCCCTCCAAACGAGCAGTACTTC. It codes for CASSPPPPNEQYF.

The chain is built from TRBV29-1 and TRBJ2-7, with no clear D. Germline CDR1 and CDR2: SQVTM and ANQGSEA. The CDR3 has 12 amino acids. The ends were cut back, 3 bases at V and 7 bases at J, with 13 bases in the middle. The CDR3 DNA sequence: TGCAGCGTTGAGGAGCCCCCTCGGGAGCAGTACTTC. Translated: CSVEEPPREQYF.

This clonotype was detected ten times or more. The chain recombines TRBV12-3 or TRBV12-4 with TRBJ2-5; unclear D gene. V was shortened by 0 bases and J by 8 bases, with 4 bases between the two germline ends. This CDR3 has 11 amino acids. CDR3 bases: TGTGCCAGCAGTTTAGCCGGAACCCAGTACTTC. It translates to CASSLAGTQYF.

This clonotype was seen many times. CDR3 DNA sequence: TGTGCCAGCAGCGGGGACAGGGGTCACAATGAGCAGTTCTTC. It codes for CASSGDRGHNEQFF. The chain combines TRBV7-6 with TRBJ2-1, with 10 bases lining up with TRBD1. This CDR3 region has 14 residues. Germline values: CDR1 SGHVS, CDR2 FNYEAQ. With 5 bases clipped from V and 5 bases from J, the junction kept 3 bases outside the gene matches.

This clonotype came up a few times. The chain is built from TRBV28 and TRBJ1-3, with D unclear. The V gene lost 5 bases and the J gene lost 4 bases, with 6 bases spanning the gap. Germline lookup yields CDR1 MDHEN and CDR2 SYDVKM. This CDR3 contains 12 residues. The CDR3: CASSTQGNTIYF. CDR3 DNA sequence: TGTGCCAGCAGTACCCAAGGAAACACCATATATTTT.

This clonotype was counted a few times. This rearrangement joins TRBV5-1 to TRBJ2-7; perhaps TRBD2 as D (6 bases). Germline-derived CDR1 and CDR2 are SGHRS and YFSETQ. V lost 4 bases and J lost 2, with 10 bases in between. The CDR3 extends over 13 amino acids. CDR3 bases: TGCGCCAGCAGCGGGACTGGAACCTACGAGCAGTACTTC. Amino acids: CASSGTGTYEQYF.

This clonotype came up a few times. The chain uses TRBV6-4 and TRBJ2-7; 15 nucleotides match TRBD2. This CDR3 is 14 amino acids long. Unmatched junction bases numbered 4, after V lost 6 bases and J lost 7 bases. Germline values: CDR1 MRHNA, CDR2 SNTAGT. This CDR3 is CASSGLAGGPEQYF. CDR3 in DNA: TGTGCCAGCAGCGGACTAGCGGGAGGGCCAGAGCAGTACTTC.

This clonotype was found a few times. The chain employs TRBV5-1 and TRBJ2-1, with D perhaps given as TRBD1 or TRBD2 (6 bases each). CDR1 is SGHRS and CDR2 is YFSETQ in the germline V gene. This CDR3 has 15 residues. With 2 bases removed from V and 4 bases from J, the gap between germline ends came to 13 bases. CDR3 nucleotides: TGCGCCAGCAGCTTAGATCAGGGGAGGTACAATGAGCAGTTCTTC. Translating gives CASSLDQGRYNEQFF.

Many counts were recorded for this clonotype. J is TRBJ2-4 and V is TRBV29-1, with TRBD2 matching 10 bases. The CDR3 is 13 residues long. V dropped 5 bases and J dropped 4; count of bases not matched to a gene: 2. Looked up from germline, CDR1 is SQVTM and CDR2 is ANQGSEA. The chain's CDR3 is CSVLAGDKNIQYF. The CDR3 DNA follows: TGCAGCGTTCTAGCGGGAGATAAAAACATTCAGTACTTC.

This clonotype was detected many times. V and J are TRBV28 and TRBJ1-2; D is possibly TRBD1 (5 bases). V dropped 6 bases and J dropped 2 bases, with 16 bases sitting between them. CDR3 size: 15 residues. From germline, CDR1 is MDHEN and CDR2 SYDVKM. The CDR3: CASRRAGRINYGYTF. For the CDR3, the DNA is TGTGCCAGCAGGCGGGCAGGGCGGATCAACTATGGCTACACCTTC.

This clonotype was seen more than once but under ten times. The CDR3 region has the DNA TGTGCCAGCAGCCAAGGGGGCGCGGGAGCCTACGAGCAGTACTTC. Protein sequence: CASSQGGAGAYEQYF. The rearrangement joins TRBV3-1 to TRBJ2-7; 7 bases map to TRBD2. The CDR3 is 15 amino acids. Germline CDR1 LGHDT, CDR2 YNNKEL (reference sequence). V shed 1 base, J shed 2 bases, and the junction held 5 bases outside the gene matches.

This clonotype appeared many times. The rearrangement joins TRBV5-1 to TRBJ2-3; no clear D. The CDR3 runs 12 residues. Germline V lookup: CDR1 SGHRS, CDR2 YFSETQ. V was pared by 4 bases and J by 7 bases, with 10 bases between. CDR3 region: CASSVPANTQYF. CDR3 DNA sequence: TGCGCCAGCAGCGTCCCGGCGAATACGCAGTATTTT.

A few counts support this clonotype. The CDR3 protein is CASSFGTSAINEQFF. CDR3 nucleotides: TGTGCCAGCAGTTTTGGGACTAGCGCGATTAATGAGCAGTTCTTC. The chain is built from TRBV28 and TRBJ2-1, with 10 nucleotides matching TRBD2. V shed 3 bases, J shed 7 bases, and the junction held 6 bases outside the gene matches. Germline V CDR1 and CDR2: MDHEN, SYDVKM. The CDR3 contains 15 residues.

This clonotype was detected only a few times. The V call is TRBV28, the J call TRBJ1-6; no reliable D call. The CDR3 loop spans 12 amino acids. Germline V gene data show CDR1 as MDHEN and CDR2 as SYDVKM. Deletions cut 6 bases from V and 9 bases from J, with 9 bases between. In DNA, the CDR3 is TGTGCCAGCAGGGTCCTTACTTCACCCCTCCACTTT. This codes for CASRVLTSPLHF.

In this sample, this clonotype turned up a few times. The chain uses TRBV12-3 or TRBV12-4 and TRBJ2-7; possibly TRBD1 or TRBD2 for D (5 bases each). The CDR3 runs 12 residues. V lost 6 bases to trimming and J lost 7 bases, with 13 bases between them. The CDR3 DNA reads TGTGCCAGCAGCCGAGCCTGGGGGGAGCAGTACTTC. Encoded protein: CASSRAWGEQYF.

On this clonotype itself: A read error is possible here, since a much larger clone lies one base away. The genes are TRBV6-6 and TRBJ2-2; TRBD2 might be the D (5 bases). Germline V CDR1 and CDR2: MNHNY, SVGAGI (reference sequence). V dropped 2 bases and J dropped 3 bases, with 10 bases sitting between them. The CDR3 loop spans 15 amino acids. Here the CDR3 reads CASSYPRGYTGELFF. In DNA form, the CDR3 reads TGTGCCAGCAGTTACCCCCGGGGTTACACCGGGGAGCTGTTTTTT.

The J gene is TRBJ2-3, the V gene TRBV3-1; TRBD2 might be the D (6 bases). From germline, CDR1 is LGHDT and CDR2 YNNKEL (reference sequence). The length of the CDR3 is 18 residues. The germline V and J ends were trimmed by 2 bases and 0 bases, with 18 bases remaining between them. This chain's CDR3 is CASSQRGTQRSSTDTQYF. CDR3 in DNA: TGTGCCAGCAGCCAAAGAGGGACTCAGCGGTCTAGCACAGATACGCAGTATTTT.